The T cell receptor beta chain under discussion was sequenced for a study of T cell responses to AZD1222 COVID-19 vaccine. Study in general: Pooled together were second doses at about 4 or about 12 weeks. The study, taken as a whole, reports: Spike-specific TCR repertoires showed rising breadth and depth after two AZD1222 doses.

In the case of this clone: Its antigen is not identified.

Method: immunoSEQ multiplex PCR; TCRdb's copy keeps in-frame clones and lacks some. The sample lists over 150,000 clones, 75% to 90% occurring once. The specimen was peripheral blood, collected on day 0 of AZD1222 vaccination. The source of this sequence is an adult in good health.

CDR3 sequence reads: CASLPTGSETQYF. In DNA, the CDR3 is TGTGCCAGCCTCCCGACAGGGTCAGAGACCCAGTACTTC. J is TRBJ2-5 and V is TRBV6-5, with 7 nucleotides matching TRBD1. V shed 8 bases and J 4 bases; nucleotides not matched to a gene: 7. The CDR3 extends over 13 amino acids. Germline V lookup: CDR1 MNHEY, CDR2 SVGAGI.